Listed below are T cell receptor beta chains from one sample, sequenced in a study of blood T cell repertoires in COVID-19. The method was immunoSEQ multiplex PCR; TCRdb's version includes in-frame clones alone and lacks a portion of them. This sample has 200,000 or so clones; approximately 88% occur once, and the top ten carry under 2.5%. Sample: PBMCs or T cells enriched from blood (not recorded which). All receptors come from a woman between 40 and 55 years old with acute COVID-19. The CDR3 runs from the conserved cysteine through the conserved F or W. D genes are given only for firm matches. Not all rows give a size; the values are once, few, many and, for expanded clones, a class.

J gene: TRBJ1-5
D gene: NA
clone size: few
V gene: TRBV6-5
CDR3 protein: CASSDQMVRNQPQHF
CDR3 DNA: TGTGCCAGCAGCGATCAAATGGTACGGAATCAGCCCCAGCATTTT

J gene: TRBJ2-2
D gene: NA
clone size: NA
V gene: TRBV5-4
CDR3 protein: CASTQKTSTGELFF
CDR3 DNA: TGTGCCAGCACCCAGAAGACTTCTACCGGGGAGCTGTTTTTT

J gene: TRBJ2-5
D gene: TRBD2
clone size: NA
V gene: TRBV6-6
CDR3 protein: CASSSSLAGGQETQYF
CDR3 DNA: TGTGCCAGCAGTTCCTCACTAGCGGGGGGGCAAGAGACCCAGTACTTC

J gene: TRBJ1-5
D gene: NA
clone size: NA
V gene: TRBV29-1
CDR3 protein: CSVARAVNQPQHF
CDR3 DNA: TGCAGCGTTGCGCGCGCGGTTAATCAGCCCCAGCATTTT

J gene: TRBJ1-2
D gene: NA
clone size: once
V gene: TRBV27
CDR3 protein: CASSHSRGLNYGYTF
CDR3 DNA: TGTGCCAGCAGCCACTCCAGGGGCCTTAACTATGGCTACACCTTC

J gene: TRBJ2-1
D gene: NA
clone size: NA
V gene: TRBV11-3
CDR3 protein: CASSRGLRREQFF
CDR3 DNA: TGTGCCAGCAGCCGGGGGTTGCGGCGGGAGCAGTTCTTC

J gene: TRBJ2-1
D gene: TRBD2
clone size: NA
V gene: TRBV11-3
CDR3 protein: CASSFLAGGPTYNEQFF
CDR3 DNA: TGTGCCAGCAGCTTCCTAGCGGGAGGGCCGACCTACAATGAGCAGTTCTTC

J gene: TRBJ2-5
D gene: NA
clone size: NA
V gene: TRBV23-1
CDR3 protein: CASSQSTRVERDQETQYF
CDR3 DNA: TGCGCCAGCAGTCAATCGACCAGGGTGGAAAGGGACCAAGAGACCCAGTACTTC

J gene: TRBJ1-5
D gene: NA
clone size: NA
V gene: TRBV6-2/TRBV6-3
CDR3 protein: CASSFDSPVVQPQHF
CDR3 DNA: TGTGCCAGCAGTTTCGACAGTCCGGTCGTTCAGCCCCAGCATTTT

J gene: TRBJ2-5
D gene: TRBD2
clone size: NA
V gene: TRBV19
CDR3 protein: CASSIVGGGKETQYF
CDR3 DNA: TGTGCCAGTAGTATAGTTGGGGGGGGGAAAGAGACCCAGTACTTC

J gene: TRBJ1-6
D gene: NA
clone size: NA
V gene: TRBV25-1
CDR3 protein: CATAPGSSYNSPLHF
CDR3 DNA: TGTGCCACAGCCCCTGGGAGCTCCTATAATTCACCCCTCCACTTT

J gene: TRBJ1-1
D gene: NA
clone size: NA
V gene: TRBV3-1/TRBV3-2
CDR3 protein: CASSQEEQENTEAFF
CDR3 DNA: TGTGCCAGCAGCCAAGAAGAGCAGGAGAACACTGAAGCTTTCTTT

J gene: TRBJ2-7
D gene: NA
clone size: NA
V gene: TRBV6-1
CDR3 protein: CASSEVPETGEQYF
CDR3 DNA: TGTGCCAGCAGTGAAGTCCCAGAGACGGGCGAGCAGTACTTC

J gene: TRBJ2-7
D gene: NA
clone size: once
V gene: TRBV7-2
CDR3 protein: CASSFTPTQGYEQYF
CDR3 DNA: TGTGCCAGCAGCTTTACCCCCACGCAGGGTTACGAGCAGTACTTC

J gene: TRBJ2-1
D gene: TRBD2
clone size: NA
V gene: TRBV27
CDR3 protein: CASSLSGTSGRAYNEQFF
CDR3 DNA: TGTGCCAGCAGTTTATCAGGGACTAGCGGGAGGGCCTACAATGAGCAGTTCTTC

J gene: TRBJ1-6
D gene: NA
clone size: NA
V gene: TRBV19
CDR3 protein: CASTFRQGYNSPLHF
CDR3 DNA: TGTGCCAGTACCTTCAGGCAGGGTTATAATTCACCCCTCCACTTT

J gene: TRBJ2-7
D gene: NA
clone size: NA
V gene: TRBV29-1
CDR3 protein: CSVSGGREQYF
CDR3 DNA: TGCAGCGTCTCCGGAGGGCGCGAGCAGTACTTC

J gene: TRBJ2-1
D gene: TRBD1
clone size: NA
V gene: TRBV5-1
CDR3 protein: CASSLGQGNNEQFF
CDR3 DNA: TGCGCCAGCAGCTTGGGACAGGGAAACAATGAGCAGTTCTTC

J gene: TRBJ1-1
D gene: TRBD1
clone size: NA
V gene: TRBV5-5
CDR3 protein: CASSPRLQGASTEAFF
CDR3 DNA: TGTGCCAGCAGCCCGAGACTACAGGGGGCGTCCACTGAAGCTTTCTTT

J gene: TRBJ1-2
D gene: NA
clone size: NA
V gene: TRBV7-2
CDR3 protein: CASSFGSSYGYTF
CDR3 DNA: TGTGCCAGCAGCTTTGGCAGTTCCTATGGCTACACCTTC

J gene: TRBJ2-1
D gene: NA
clone size: NA
V gene: TRBV6-5
CDR3 protein: CASSYSAGYEQFF
CDR3 DNA: TGTGCCAGCAGTTACTCAGCAGGGTATGAGCAGTTCTTC

J gene: TRBJ2-5
D gene: TRBD1
clone size: once
V gene: TRBV5-1
CDR3 protein: CASSLEWTGGGKTQYF
CDR3 DNA: TGCGCCAGCAGCTTGGAGTGGACAGGGGGCGGGAAGACCCAGTACTTC

J gene: TRBJ1-3
D gene: NA
clone size: NA
V gene: TRBV19
CDR3 protein: CASIPGKGAGNTIYF
CDR3 DNA: TGTGCCAGTATCCCCGGGAAGGGGGCTGGAAACACCATATATTTT

J gene: TRBJ1-6
D gene: NA
clone size: NA
V gene: TRBV9
CDR3 protein: CASSVAGGNNSPLHF
CDR3 DNA: TGTGCCAGCAGCGTAGCGGGAGGGAATAATTCACCCCTCCACTTT

J gene: TRBJ2-3
D gene: TRBD1
clone size: NA
V gene: TRBV3-1/TRBV3-2
CDR3 protein: CASSRTGGTDTQYF
CDR3 DNA: TGTGCCAGCAGCAGGACAGGGGGCACAGATACGCAGTATTTT

J gene: TRBJ1-1
D gene: TRBD1
clone size: NA
V gene: TRBV10-1
CDR3 protein: CASRDRGYTEAFF
CDR3 DNA: TGCGCCAGCAGAGACAGGGGTTATACTGAAGCTTTCTTT

J gene: TRBJ2-1
D gene: TRBD2
clone size: NA
V gene: TRBV6-2/TRBV6-3
CDR3 protein: CASSSAGTSGRRNEQFF
CDR3 DNA: TGTGCCAGCAGTTCGGCCGGGACTAGCGGGAGACGGAATGAGCAGTTCTTC